This entry concerns a single T cell receptor beta chain. Its antigen is still unknown. The sample comes from a study of cytomegalovirus exposure and HLA in healthy donors. CDR1 and CDR2 from the germline V gene are SGHVS and FNYEAQ. This CDR3 has 15 amino acids. The V segment lost 5 bases and the J segment 9 bases; nucleotides outside the gene matches: 10. The primer mix had 60 Vbeta and 13 Jbeta primers. Method: immunoSEQ multiplex PCR; TCRdb's copy keeps in-frame clones and lacks some. The table lists fewer than 130,000 clones, over 60% of them singletons. General study findings and limits: The likely origin of a cluster of highly shared sequence variants was a sequencing artifact.

The origin of this receptor is a woman aged 55-69 years in good health and CMV-seropositive. The chain carries TRBV7-6 and TRBJ2-4, with 10 bases that match TRBD1. Sequencing used PBMCs. The CDR3 sequence: CASSLSTGGLPIQYF. The CDR3 nucleotides are TGTGCCAGCAGCCTCTCGACAGGGGGCTTGCCCATTCAGTACTTC.